This paragraph reports one T cell receptor (beta chain). The PCR contained 60 Vbeta and 13 Jbeta primers. TCRdb's copy holds only in-frame clones and misses some; the assay was immunoSEQ multiplex PCR. Of 75,000 to 85,000 clones detected, about 78% appear once; the ten largest clones hold 1.1%. This sample was taken from a study of cytomegalovirus exposure and HLA in healthy donors. Losses at the gene ends were 4 bases for V and 4 bases for J; bases not matched to a gene: 12. Germline lookup yields CDR1 SGHRS and CDR2 YFSETQ. The CDR3 is 17 residues long. This sequence originates from a male donor in good health and CMV-seronegative. The V gene is TRBV5-1, the J gene TRBJ2-1; TRBD2 aligns across 9 bases. The specimen was PBMCs. CDR3 DNA: TGCGCCAGCAGCCTCGGGGTGGCGGGGGGGCTTTACAATGAGCAGTTCTTC. It encodes CASSLGVAGGLYNEQFF.